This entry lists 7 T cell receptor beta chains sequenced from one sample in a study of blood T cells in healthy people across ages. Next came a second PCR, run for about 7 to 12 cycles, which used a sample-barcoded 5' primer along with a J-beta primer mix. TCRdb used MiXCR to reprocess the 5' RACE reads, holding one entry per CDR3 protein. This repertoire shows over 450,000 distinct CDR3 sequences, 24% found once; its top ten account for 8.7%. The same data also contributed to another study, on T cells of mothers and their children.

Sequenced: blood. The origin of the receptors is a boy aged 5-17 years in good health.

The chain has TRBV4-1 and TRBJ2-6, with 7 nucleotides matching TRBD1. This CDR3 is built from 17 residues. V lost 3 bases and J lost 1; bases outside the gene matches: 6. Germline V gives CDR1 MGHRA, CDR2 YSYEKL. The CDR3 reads CASSQFEGASGANVLTF. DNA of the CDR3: TGCGCCAGCAGCCAGTTTGAGGGGGCTTCTGGGGCCAACGTCCTGACTTTC.

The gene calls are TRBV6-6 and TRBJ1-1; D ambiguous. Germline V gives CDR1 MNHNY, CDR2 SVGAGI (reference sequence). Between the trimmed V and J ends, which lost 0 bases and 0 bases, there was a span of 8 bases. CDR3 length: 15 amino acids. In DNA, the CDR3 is TGTGCCAGCAGTTACTCGAGAAGCATGAACACTGAAGCTTTCTTT. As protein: CASSYSRSMNTEAFF.

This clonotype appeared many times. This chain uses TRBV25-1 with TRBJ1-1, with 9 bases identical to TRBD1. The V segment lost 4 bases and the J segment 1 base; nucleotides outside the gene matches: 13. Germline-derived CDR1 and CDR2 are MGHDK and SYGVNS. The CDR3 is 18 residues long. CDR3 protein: CASSGTQPGQGKNTEAFF. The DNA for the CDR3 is TGTGCCAGCAGTGGAACTCAGCCCGGACAGGGGAAGAACACTGAAGCTTTCTTT. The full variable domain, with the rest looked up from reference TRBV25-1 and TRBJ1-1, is EADIYQTPRYLVIGTGKKITLECSQTMGHDKMYWYQQDPGMELHLIHYSYGVNSTEKGDLSSESTVSRIRTEHFPLTLESARPSHTSQYLCASSGTQPGQGKNTEAFFGQGTRLTVV.

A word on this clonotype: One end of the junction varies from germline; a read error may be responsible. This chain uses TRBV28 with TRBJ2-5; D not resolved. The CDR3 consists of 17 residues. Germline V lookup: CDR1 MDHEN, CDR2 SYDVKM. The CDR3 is CASTSPSGTAAQEAQYF. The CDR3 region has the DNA TGTGCCAGCACTTCCCCCTCGGGCACAGCAGCCCAAGAGGCCCAGTACTTC.

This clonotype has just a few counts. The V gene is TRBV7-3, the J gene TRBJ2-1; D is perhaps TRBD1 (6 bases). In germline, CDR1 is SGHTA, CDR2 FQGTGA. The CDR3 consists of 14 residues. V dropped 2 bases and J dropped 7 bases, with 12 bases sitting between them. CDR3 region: CASSLGGPWNEQFF. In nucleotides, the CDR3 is TGTGCCAGCAGCTTAGGGGGCCCGTGGAATGAGCAGTTCTTC.

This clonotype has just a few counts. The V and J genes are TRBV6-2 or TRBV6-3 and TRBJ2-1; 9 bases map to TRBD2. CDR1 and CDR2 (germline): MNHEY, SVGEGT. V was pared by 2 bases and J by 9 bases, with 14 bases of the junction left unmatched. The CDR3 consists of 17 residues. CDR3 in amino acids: CASSYGSGGIARGEQFF. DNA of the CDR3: TGTGCCAGCAGTTACGGGAGCGGGGGGATCGCCCGCGGTGAGCAGTTCTTC.

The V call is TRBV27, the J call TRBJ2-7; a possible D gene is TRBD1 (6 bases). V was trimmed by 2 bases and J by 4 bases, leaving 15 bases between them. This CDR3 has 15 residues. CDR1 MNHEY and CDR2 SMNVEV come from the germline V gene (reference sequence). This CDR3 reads CASSLDGQGGYEQYF. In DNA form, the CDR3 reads TGTGCCAGCAGTTTAGACGGGCAAGGGGGTTACGAGCAGTACTTC.